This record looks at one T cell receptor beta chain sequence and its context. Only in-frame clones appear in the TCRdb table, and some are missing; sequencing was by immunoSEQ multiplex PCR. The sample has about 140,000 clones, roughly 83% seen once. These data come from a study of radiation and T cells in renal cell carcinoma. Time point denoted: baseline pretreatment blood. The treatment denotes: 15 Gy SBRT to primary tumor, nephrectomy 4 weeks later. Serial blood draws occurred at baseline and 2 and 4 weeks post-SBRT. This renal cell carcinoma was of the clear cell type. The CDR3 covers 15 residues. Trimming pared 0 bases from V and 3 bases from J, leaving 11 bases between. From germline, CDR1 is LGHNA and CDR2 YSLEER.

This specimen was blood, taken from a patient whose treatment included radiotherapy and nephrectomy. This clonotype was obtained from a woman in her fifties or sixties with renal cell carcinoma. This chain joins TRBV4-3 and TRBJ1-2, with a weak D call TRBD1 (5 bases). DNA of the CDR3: TGCGCCAGCAGCCAAGATCTGGGGCAGTACTATGGCTACACCTTC. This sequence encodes CASSQDLGQYYGYTF.